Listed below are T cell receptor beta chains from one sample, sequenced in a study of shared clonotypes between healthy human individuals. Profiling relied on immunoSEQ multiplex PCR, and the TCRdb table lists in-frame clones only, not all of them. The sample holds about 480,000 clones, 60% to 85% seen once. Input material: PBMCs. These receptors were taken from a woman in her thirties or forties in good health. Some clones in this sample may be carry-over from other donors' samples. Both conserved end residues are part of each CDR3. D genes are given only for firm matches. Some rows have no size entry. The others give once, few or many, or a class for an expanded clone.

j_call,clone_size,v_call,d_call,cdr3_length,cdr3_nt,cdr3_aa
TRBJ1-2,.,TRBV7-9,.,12,TGTGCCAGCAGCCTGGACTTGGGTGGCTACACCTTC,CASSLDLGGYTF
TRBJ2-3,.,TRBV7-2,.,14,TGTGCCAGCAGCTCCGGGCCCAACGCAGATACGCAGTATTTT,CASSSGPNADTQYF
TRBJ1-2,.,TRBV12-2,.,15,TGTGCAAGTCGCTTAGGCGGAAAGGGTAACTATGGCTACACCTTC,CASRLGGKGNYGYTF
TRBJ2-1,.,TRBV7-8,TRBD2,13,TGTGCCAGCAGCTCAACTAGCGACAATGAGCAGTTCTTC,CASSSTSDNEQFF
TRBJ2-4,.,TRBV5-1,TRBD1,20,TGCGCCAGCAGCCCCTACCCGGGACAGGGCCGTTTTATAGCCAAAAACATTCAGTACTTC,CASSPYPGQGRFIAKNIQYF
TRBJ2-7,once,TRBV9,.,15,TGTGCCAGCAGCGTAGGGCCAGGGTCGTCCTACGAGCAGTACTTC,CASSVGPGSSYEQYF
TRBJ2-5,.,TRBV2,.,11,TGTGCCAGCAGTGAAGGAGAGACCCAGTACTTC,CASSEGETQYF
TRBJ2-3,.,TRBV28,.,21,TGTGCCAGCAGTTATCAGTTTACCTTGGGAAGGCGGGGGCGAGGCACAGATACGCAGTATTTT,CASSYQFTLGRRGRGTDTQYF
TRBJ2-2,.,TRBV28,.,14,TGTGCCAGCATTTCAGGGGGAGGCACCGGGGAGCTGTTTTTT,CASISGGGTGELFF
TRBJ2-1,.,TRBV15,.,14,TGTGCCACTAAGCAGGCCTCTCAGGGTAATGAGCAGTTCTTC,CATKQASQGNEQFF
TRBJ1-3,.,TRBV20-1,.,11,TGCAGTGCCACCCTTGGAAACACCATATATTTT,CSATLGNTIYF
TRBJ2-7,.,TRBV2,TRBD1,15,TGTGCCAGCAGCGGGGCTTCGGACAGGGCTAGCGAGCAGTACTTC,CASSGASDRASEQYF
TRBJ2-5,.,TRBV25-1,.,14,TGTGCCAGCAGTGACCAGGAGTCCCAAGAGACCCAGTACTTC,CASSDQESQETQYF
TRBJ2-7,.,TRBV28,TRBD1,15,TGTGCCAGCAGTCTGCCCGGGACAGGGGGCTACGAGCAGTACTTC,CASSLPGTGGYEQYF
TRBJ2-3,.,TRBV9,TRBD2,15,TGTGCCAGCAGCGGAGCTAGCGGGAGCACAGATACGCAGTATTTT,CASSGASGSTDTQYF
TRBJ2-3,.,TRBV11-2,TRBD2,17,TGTGCCAGCAGCTATACTCCGACTAGCGGGAGTCACGGTACGCAGTATTTT,CASSYTPTSGSHGTQYF
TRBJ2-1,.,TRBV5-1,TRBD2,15,TGCGCCAGCAGCTTGGGGACTAGCGGGAGTGATGAGCAGTTCTTC,CASSLGTSGSDEQFF
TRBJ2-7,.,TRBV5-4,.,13,TGTGCCAGCAGCTTGTGGGGCCCCTACGAGCAGTACTTC,CASSLWGPYEQYF
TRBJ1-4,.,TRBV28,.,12,TGTGCCAGCATGACATCCAATGAAAAACTGTTTTTT,CASMTSNEKLFF
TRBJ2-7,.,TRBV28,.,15,TGTGCCAGCAGTCCCAGGGCAGCGTACTCCTACGAGCAGTACTTC,CASSPRAAYSYEQYF
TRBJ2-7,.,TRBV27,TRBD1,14,TGTGCCAGGCCTTTCGACAGGGGTATCGACGAGCAGTACTTC,CARPFDRGIDEQYF
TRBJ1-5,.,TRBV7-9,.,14,TGTGCCAGCAGCCACTCGGGGGGGAATCAGCCCCAGCATTTT,CASSHSGGNQPQHF
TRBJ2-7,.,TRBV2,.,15,TGTGCCAGCAGTGACTCTCCACTGAGCTCCTACGAGCAGTACTTC,CASSDSPLSSYEQYF
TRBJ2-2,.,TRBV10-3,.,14,TGTGCCATCAGTGAAAGCCCCGATACCGGGGAGCTGTTTTTT,CAISESPDTGELFF
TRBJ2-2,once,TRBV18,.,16,TGTGCCAGCTCACCAGACAGACCTTCGAACACCGGGGAGCTGTTTTTT,CASSPDRPSNTGELFF
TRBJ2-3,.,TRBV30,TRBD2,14,TGTGCCTGGACTAGCGGGCTCCCCACAGATACGCAGTATTTT,CAWTSGLPTDTQYF
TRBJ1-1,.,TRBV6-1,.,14,TGTGCCAGCAGTCCCCTTGGGCCTTACACTGAAGCTTTCTTT,CASSPLGPYTEAFF
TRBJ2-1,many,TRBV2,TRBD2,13,TGTGCCAGCAGTGAAGAGCGGGAGCTTGAGCAGTTCTTC,CASSEERELEQFF
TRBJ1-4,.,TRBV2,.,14,TGTGCCAGCACGAGACAGAGGGTGGGTGAAAAACTGTTTTTT,CASTRQRVGEKLFF
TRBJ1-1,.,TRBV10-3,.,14,TGTGCCATCAGTGAAACAAGGGGGGACACTGAAGCTTTCTTT,CAISETRGDTEAFF
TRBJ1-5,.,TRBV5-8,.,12,TGTGCCAGCAGCTTCGGTTTGGGGCCCCAGCATTTT,CASSFGLGPQHF
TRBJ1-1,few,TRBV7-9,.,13,TGTGCCAGCAGCTTACAGCAAAACACTGAAGCTTTCTTT,CASSLQQNTEAFF
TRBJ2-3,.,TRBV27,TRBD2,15,TGTGCCAGCAGTTTAGAGGGAGGGAGCACAGATACGCAGTATTTT,CASSLEGGSTDTQYF
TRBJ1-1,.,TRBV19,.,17,TGTGCCAGTAGTATTCCGACCTACAGGGCCGTAAACACTGAAGCTTTCTTT,CASSIPTYRAVNTEAFF
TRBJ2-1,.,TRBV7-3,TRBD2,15,TGTGCCAGCAGCTCGACTAGCGGCTCCTACAATGAGCAGTTCTTC,CASSSTSGSYNEQFF
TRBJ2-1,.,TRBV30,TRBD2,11,TGTGCGCAGCGGGACTACAATGAGCAGTTCTTC,CAQRDYNEQFF
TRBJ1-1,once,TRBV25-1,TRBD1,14,TGTGCCAGCACCTCAGACAGGGGCAACACTGAAGCTTTCTTT,CASTSDRGNTEAFF
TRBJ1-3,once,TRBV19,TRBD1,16,TGTGCCAGTAGTTTGGAGACAGGGGCTGGTGGAAACACCATATATTTT,CASSLETGAGGNTIYF
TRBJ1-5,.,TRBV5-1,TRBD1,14,TGCGCCAGCAGCTTCGGGGACAGAAATCAGCCCCAGCATTTT,CASSFGDRNQPQHF
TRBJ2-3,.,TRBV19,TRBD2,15,TGTGCCAGTAGTACGCGGGGAGGGCCCTTGAATACGCAGTATTTT,CASSTRGGPLNTQYF
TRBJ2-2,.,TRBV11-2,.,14,TGTGCCAGCAGCGAACAGGGTTTGGCCGGGGAGCTGTTTTTT,CASSEQGLAGELFF
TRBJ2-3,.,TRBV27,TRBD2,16,TGTGCCAGCAGTTTATTTAGCGGGGCTAGCACAGATACGCAGTATTTT,CASSLFSGASTDTQYF
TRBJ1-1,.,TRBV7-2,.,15,TGTGCCAGCAGCTTTAGGGGCGGTGTCTACACTGAAGCTTTCTTT,CASSFRGGVYTEAFF
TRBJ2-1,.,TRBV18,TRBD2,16,TGTGCCAGCTCACCACAAACTAGCGGGAGAATTAATGAGCAGTTCTTC,CASSPQTSGRINEQFF
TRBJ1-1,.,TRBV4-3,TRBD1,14,TGCGCCAGCAGCCAAGAACAGGGGGCGACTGAAGCTTTCTTT,CASSQEQGATEAFF
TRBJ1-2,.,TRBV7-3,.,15,TGTGCCAGCAGCTTAAGAGGGGGTGATAACTATGGCTACACCTTC,CASSLRGGDNYGYTF
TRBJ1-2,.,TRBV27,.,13,TGTGCCAGCAGTTTATCAGGGATCGGCGGCTACACCTTC,CASSLSGIGGYTF
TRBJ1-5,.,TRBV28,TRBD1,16,TGTGCCAGCAGTTCGATTCGACAGGGGGGATTCCAGCCCCAGCATTTT,CASSSIRQGGFQPQHF
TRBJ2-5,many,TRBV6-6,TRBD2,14,TGTGCCAGCAGTTTGGGAGGGCGGGAAGAGACCCAGTACTTC,CASSLGGREETQYF
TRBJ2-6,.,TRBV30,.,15,TGTGCCTGTCCCCCCAGGGGTACTGGGGCCAACGTCCTGACTTTC,CACPPRGTGANVLTF
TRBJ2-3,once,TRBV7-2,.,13,TGTGCCAGCAGCTTGGCTATCACAGATACGCAGTATTTT,CASSLAITDTQYF
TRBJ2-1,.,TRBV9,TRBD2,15,TGTGCCAGCAGCGTAGGGCTAGCGGGCCACAATGAGCAGTTCTTC,CASSVGLAGHNEQFF
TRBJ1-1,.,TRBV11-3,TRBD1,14,TGTGCCAGCAGCTTAACAGGGGAGAACACTGAAGCTTTCTTT,CASSLTGENTEAFF